The table lists the clone carrying this T cell receptor beta chain with a count of one. The record originates from a study of blood T cells in healthy people across ages. A second roughly 7 to 11 cycle PCR used barcoded and J-beta primers. Via MiXCR, TCRdb re-called the 5' RACE reads, giving one row per CDR3 protein. Among roughly 1.6 million distinct CDR3 sequences, roughly 32% were seen once, and the ten largest hold around 11%. Trimming pared 5 bases from V and 8 bases from J, leaving 27 bases between. This CDR3 spans 18 amino acids. Per the germline V gene, CDR1 is SEHNR and CDR2 is FQNEAQ (reference sequence).

The sequenced sample consisted of blood. The chain combines TRBV7-9 with TRBJ1-4, with a weak D call TRBD1 (5 bases). The clonotype originates from a woman in her thirties in good health. The CDR3 DNA is TGTGCCAGCAGCCTACTGGGAATCGCTCGTAATAAGGGGGAAAAACTGTTTTTT. Amino acid sequence: CASSLLGIARNKGEKLFF.